A selection of T cell receptor delta chains follows, all from one sample in a study of gamma-delta chains in newborns, infants, children. TCRdb redid the clone calls on the reads with CATT. The profile shows 8,500 to 10,000 delta-chain clones, under 25% of them singletons. Specimen: blood. The receptors derive from a child who was a newborn, infant or young child, either healthy, febrile or measles-vaccinated (not recorded which). Both conserved end residues are part of each CDR3. A D gene is named only where the DNA matches it firmly. Rows give clone size only sometimes, using once, few, many, or a class for an expanded clone.

TRDJ1 | TRDD3 | TRDV2 | medium-sized | TGTGCCTGTGACTCACCCTGGGGGAGAGAAAGGGACACCGATAAACTCATCTTT | CACDSPWGRERDTDKLIF
TRDJ1 | NA | TRDV2 | NA | TGTGCCTTGGACACCATTGGGGAGACGCAGGGCGATAAAATCATCTTT | CALDTIGETQGDKIIF
TRDJ3 | TRDD3 | TRDV1 | medium-sized | TGTGCTCTTGGGGAACTTTCCCGTTCCTACCAAGGGGGATACGCGTTCTCCTGGGACACCCGACAGATGTTTTTC | CALGELSRSYQGGYAFSWDTRQMFF
TRDJ1 | NA | TRDV1 | medium-sized | TGTGCTCTTGGGGAACCCCTGGGCACCGATAAACTCATCTTT | CALGEPLGTDKLIF
TRDJ1 | TRDD3 | TRDV2 | NA | TGTGCCTGTGACAAACTGGGGGATAGAAGGGGACTCATCTTT | CACDKLGDRRGLIF
TRDJ1 | TRDD3 | TRDV2 | NA | TGTGCCTGTGACTACGTGCGGACTGGGGGATACACCCATTCTCTGAACACCGATAAACTCATCTTT | CACDYVRTGGYTHSLNTDKLIF
TRDJ1 | TRDD3 | TRDV2 | few | TGTGCCTGTGACAAGGTGGGTGCGGGGGATCCCGTCAAGGACGCCGATAAACTCATCTTT | CACDKVGAGDPVKDADKLIF
TRDJ1 | NA | TRDV1 | NA | TGTGCTCTTGGGGCCGTATCCTCCCGTTACACCGATAAACTCATCTTT | CALGAVSSRYTDKLIF
TRDJ1 | TRDD3 | TRDV2 | NA | TGTGCCTGTGACCAATTCTACTGGGGGATAGGACGGTTGGACACCGATAAACTCATCTTT | CACDQFYWGIGRLDTDKLIF
TRDJ1 | NA | TRDV2 | few | TGTGCCTGTGACACGATGCTTTACACCGATAAACTCATCTTT | CACDTMLYTDKLIF
TRDJ1 | TRDD3 | TRDV2 | few | TGTGCCTGTGACTCGATTCTACTGGGGGATACTAACACCGATAAACTCATCTTT | CACDSILLGDTNTDKLIF
TRDJ1 | TRDD3 | TRDV2 | few | TGTGCCTGTGGCACGATCGTGGGGATATTGAGCACCGATAAACTCATCTTT | CACGTIVGILSTDKLIF
TRDJ1 | TRDD3 | TRDV1 | NA | TGTGCCCTATTCCGAACGGGGTACTGGGGGTACACCGATAAACTCATCTTT | CALFRTGYWGYTDKLIF
TRDJ1 | TRDD3 | TRDV2 | NA | TGTGCCTGTGACACCGGTTGCTCGGGGGATCCCTCTTACACCGATAAACTCATCTTT | CACDTGCSGDPSYTDKLIF
TRDJ1 | TRDD3 | TRDV2 | few | TGTGCCTGTGACCCATTACTGGGGGAGCCGTACACCGATAAACTCATCTTT | CACDPLLGEPYTDKLIF
TRDJ1 | TRDD3 | TRDV2 | large | TGTGCCTGTGACACCGTAGGTGGGGGATCCAGATTCACCGATAAACTCATCTTT | CACDTVGGGSRFTDKLIF
TRDJ1 | NA | TRDV2 | NA | TGTGCCTGTGAATCCCTTACTGGTCCGTACACCGATAAACTCATCTTT | CACESLTGPYTDKLIF
TRDJ1 | TRDD3 | TRDV2 | NA | TGTGCCTGTGACACCTGGGGGATAACCGAGGCCAAACTCATCTTT | CACDTWGITEAKLIF
TRDJ1 | TRDD3 | TRDV2 | NA | TGTGCCTGTGACACCTTACTGGGGGATACGACTGTCTTCTTAGACACCGATAAACTCATCTTT | CACDTLLGDTTVFLDTDKLIF
TRDJ1 | NA | TRDV1 | NA | TGTGCTCTTGGGGAATATTTACATCACTGTGGGAACCCCAGTGGGACCGATAAACTCATCTTT | CALGEYLHHCGNPSGTDKLIF
TRDJ1 | TRDD3 | TRDV2 | NA | TGTGCCTGTGACACACTCCGTACTGGGGGATTGTACACCGATAAACTCATCTTT | CACDTLRTGGLYTDKLIF
TRDJ1 | NA | TRDV2 | few | TGTGCCTGTGACACACTCCCTACCGCTACTGATCTAAAGTACACCGATAAACCCATCTTT | CACDTLPTATDLKYTDKPIF
TRDJ1 | TRDD3 | TRDV2 | NA | TGTGCCTGTGACACCGTTGGAACTGGGGGAGTAACCGATAAACTCATCTTT | CACDTVGTGGVTDKLIF
TRDJ3 | TRDD3 | TRDV2 | NA | TGTGCCTGTGACGCTCTACTGGGGGATAGCTCCTGGGACACCCGACAGATGTTTTTC | CACDALLGDSSWDTRQMFF
TRDJ1 | TRDD3 | TRDV2 | few | TGTGCCTGTGGCACTAAACTGGGGGAACTCCCCACCGATAAACTCATCTTT | CACGTKLGELPTDKLIF
TRDJ3 | TRDD3 | TRDV2 | few | TGTGCCTGTGACTTTACTGGGGATGGGAGCTCCTGGGACACCCGACAGATGTTTTTC | CACDFTGDGSSWDTRQMFF
TRDJ1 | TRDD3 | TRDV1 | NA | TGTGCTCTCAACCTCCGCACCGGTACTGGGGGATACCTGTACACCGATAAACTCATCTTT | CALNLRTGTGGYLYTDKLIF
TRDJ1 | NA | TRDV2 | NA | TGTGCCTGTGACAGCGCCGGGGACACCGATAAACTCATCTTT | CACDSAGDTDKLIF
TRDJ1 | TRDD3 | TRDV2 | NA | TGTGCCTGTGACTCGGTTCTGGTCGGACAATTTCAGGAGAAATTATCTGGGGGATACGCTCCTAAAAATCACCCGTATACCGATAAACTCATCTTT | CACDSVLVGQFQEKLSGGYAPKNHPYTDKLIF
TRDJ1 | TRDD2 | TRDV1 | few | TGTGCTCTTGGGAACCTTCCTACGGTTTGGTCTACGTCCGATAAACTCATCTTT | CALGNLPTVWSTSDKLIF
TRDJ1 | TRDD3 | TRDV2 | NA | TGTGCCTGTGACACGCTCCTTTCTACTGGGGGCCATACCCCTCACGCCGATAAACTCATCTTT | CACDTLLSTGGHTPHADKLIF
TRDJ1 | TRDD3 | TRDV1 | few | TGTGCTCTTGGGGAACAGGCCTCCCCCTTACGATTGTACTGGGGGATACTGCGGTGGACCGATAAACTCATCTTT | CALGEQASPLRLYWGILRWTDKLIF
TRDJ3 | TRDD3 | TRDV2 | NA | TGTGCCTGTGACTCTCTACTGGGGGATACGCGACATTCCTTTGACACCCGACAGATGTTTTTC | CACDSLLGDTRHSFDTRQMFF
TRDJ3 | NA | TRDV2 | NA | TGTGCCTGTGACGAAACCACCGTGGATGTCTGGGACACCCGACAGATGTTTTTC | CACDETTVDVWDTRQMFF
TRDJ3 | NA | TRDV2 | once | TGTGCCTGTGACACCGTGCTGGGAGATCAAGAGCCTTCCGACACCCGAAAGATGTTTTTC | CACDTVLGDQEPSDTRKMFF
TRDJ1 | TRDD3 | TRDV2 | few | TGTGCCTGTGACACCGTGGGGATACACACCGATAAACTCATCTTT | CACDTVGIHTDKLIF
TRDJ1 | TRDD3 | TRDV1 | few | TGTGCTCTTGGGGAACTTAGGAGGGTCAACCCCTGGGGGATGTGGACCGATAAACTCATCTTT | CALGELRRVNPWGMWTDKLIF
TRDJ1 | TRDD3 | TRDV1 | NA | TGTGCTCTTGGGGAATCGCCCCCAGTTTTATTACTGGGGGATACCCATGGACTCATCTTT | CALGESPPVLLLGDTHGLIF